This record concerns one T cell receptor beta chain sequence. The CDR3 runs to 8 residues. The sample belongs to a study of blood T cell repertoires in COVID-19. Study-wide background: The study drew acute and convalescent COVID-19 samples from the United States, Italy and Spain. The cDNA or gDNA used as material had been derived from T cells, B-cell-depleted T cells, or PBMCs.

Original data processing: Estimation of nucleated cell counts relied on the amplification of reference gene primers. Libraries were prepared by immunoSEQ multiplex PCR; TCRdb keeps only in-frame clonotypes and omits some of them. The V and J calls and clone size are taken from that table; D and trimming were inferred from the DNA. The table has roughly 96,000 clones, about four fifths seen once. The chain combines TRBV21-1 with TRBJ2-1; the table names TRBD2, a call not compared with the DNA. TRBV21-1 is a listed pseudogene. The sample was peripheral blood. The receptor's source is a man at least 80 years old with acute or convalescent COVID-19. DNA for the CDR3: TGTGCCAGCATTATCCGGTTCTTC. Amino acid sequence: CASIIRFF.